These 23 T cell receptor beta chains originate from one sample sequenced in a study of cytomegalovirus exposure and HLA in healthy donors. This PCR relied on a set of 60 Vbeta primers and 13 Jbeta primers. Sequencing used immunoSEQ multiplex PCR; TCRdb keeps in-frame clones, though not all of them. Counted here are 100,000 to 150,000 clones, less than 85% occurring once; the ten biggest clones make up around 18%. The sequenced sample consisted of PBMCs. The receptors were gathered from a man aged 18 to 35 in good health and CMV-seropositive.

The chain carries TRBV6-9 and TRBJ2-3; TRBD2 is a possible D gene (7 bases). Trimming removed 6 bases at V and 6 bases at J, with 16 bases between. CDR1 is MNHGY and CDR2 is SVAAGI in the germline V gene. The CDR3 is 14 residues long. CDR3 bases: TGTGCCAGCAGCCTCCGGGGGCGGGAGGATACGCAGTATTTT. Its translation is CASSLRGREDTQYF.

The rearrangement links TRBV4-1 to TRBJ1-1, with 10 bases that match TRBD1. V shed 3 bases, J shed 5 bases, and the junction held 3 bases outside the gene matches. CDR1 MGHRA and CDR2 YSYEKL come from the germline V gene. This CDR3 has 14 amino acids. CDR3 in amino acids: CASSQGTGETEAFF. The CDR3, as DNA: TGCGCCAGCAGCCAGGGGACAGGGGAAACTGAAGCTTTCTTT.

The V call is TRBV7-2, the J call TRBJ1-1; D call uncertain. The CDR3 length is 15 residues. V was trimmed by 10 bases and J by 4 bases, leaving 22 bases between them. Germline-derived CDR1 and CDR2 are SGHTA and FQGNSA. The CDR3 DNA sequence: TGTGCCACTCACCTTGACGGGAGAACGATCACTGAAGCTTTCTTT. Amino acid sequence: CATHLDGRTITEAFF.

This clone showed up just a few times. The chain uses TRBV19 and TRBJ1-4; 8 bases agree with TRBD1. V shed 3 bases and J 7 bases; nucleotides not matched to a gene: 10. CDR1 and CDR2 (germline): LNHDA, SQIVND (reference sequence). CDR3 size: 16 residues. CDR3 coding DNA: TGTGCCAGTAGTATCTGGGACAGGTGGGGCCGTGAAAAACTGTTTTTT. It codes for CASSIWDRWGREKLFF.

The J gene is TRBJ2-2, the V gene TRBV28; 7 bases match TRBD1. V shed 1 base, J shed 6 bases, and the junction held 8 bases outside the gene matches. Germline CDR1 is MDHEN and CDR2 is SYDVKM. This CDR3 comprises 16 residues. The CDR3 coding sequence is TGTGCCAGCAGTTTATACGGGACAGAGAGGCCCGGGGAGCTGTTTTTT. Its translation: CASSLYGTERPGELFF.

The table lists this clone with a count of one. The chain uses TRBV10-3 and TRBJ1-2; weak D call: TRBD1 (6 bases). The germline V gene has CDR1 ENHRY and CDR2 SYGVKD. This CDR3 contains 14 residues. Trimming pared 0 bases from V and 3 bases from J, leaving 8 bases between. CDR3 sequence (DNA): TGTGCCATCAGTGAGTCAACAGGGCACTATGGCTACACCTTC. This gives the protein CAISESTGHYGYTF.

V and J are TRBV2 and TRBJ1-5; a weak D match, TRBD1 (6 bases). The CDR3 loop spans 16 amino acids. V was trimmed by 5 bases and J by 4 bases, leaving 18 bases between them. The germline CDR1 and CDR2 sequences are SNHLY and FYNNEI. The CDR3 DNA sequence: TGTGCCAGCAGTAACCCACAGGGAATCACTAATCAGCCCCAGCATTTT. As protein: CASSNPQGITNQPQHF.

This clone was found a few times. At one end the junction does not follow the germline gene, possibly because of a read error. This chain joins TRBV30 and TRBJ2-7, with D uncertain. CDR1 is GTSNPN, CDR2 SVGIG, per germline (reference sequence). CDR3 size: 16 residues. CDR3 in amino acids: CGWSRSAPGSAYEQYF. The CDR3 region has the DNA TGTGGCTGGAGTAGGTCCGCGCCAGGCTCGGCATACGAGCAGTACTTC.

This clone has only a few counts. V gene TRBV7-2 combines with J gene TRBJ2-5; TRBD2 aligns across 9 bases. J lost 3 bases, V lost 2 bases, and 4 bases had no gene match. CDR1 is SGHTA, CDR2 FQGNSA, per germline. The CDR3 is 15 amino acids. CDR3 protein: CASSLWGGGEETQYF. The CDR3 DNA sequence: TGTGCCAGCAGCTTATGGGGCGGGGGGGAAGAGACCCAGTACTTC.

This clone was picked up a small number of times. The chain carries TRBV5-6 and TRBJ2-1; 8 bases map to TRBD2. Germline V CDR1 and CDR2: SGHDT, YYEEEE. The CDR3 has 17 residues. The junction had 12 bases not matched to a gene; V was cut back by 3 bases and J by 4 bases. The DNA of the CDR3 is TGTGCCAGCAGCTCACAGTTTTGGCGGGGGGATTACAATGAGCAGTTCTTC. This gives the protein CASSSQFWRGDYNEQFF.

CDR3 amino acids: CASSQGAQMGNQPQHF. The CDR3 DNA follows: TGCGCCAGCAGCCAAGGAGCGCAGATGGGTAATCAGCCCCAGCATTTT. The chain couples TRBV4-1 to TRBJ1-5; no definite D call. The V gene lost 1 base and the J gene lost 4 bases, with 14 bases spanning the gap. The length of the CDR3 is 16 residues. Germline-derived CDR1 and CDR2 are MGHRA and YSYEKL.

CDR3 amino acids: CATGRAYEQYF. The CDR3 nucleotides read TGTGCCACCGGGAGAGCCTACGAGCAGTACTTC. The chain links TRBV6-6 to TRBJ2-7, with D tentatively TRBD2 (6 bases). Germline CDR1 and CDR2: MNHNY and SVGAGI (reference sequence). Trimming took off 10 bases at V and 2 bases at J, with 9 bases between the two ends. The CDR3 extends over 11 amino acids.

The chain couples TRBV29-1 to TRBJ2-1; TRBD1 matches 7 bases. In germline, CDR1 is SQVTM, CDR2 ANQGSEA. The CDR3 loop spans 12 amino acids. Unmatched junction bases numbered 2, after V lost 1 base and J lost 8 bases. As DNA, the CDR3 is TGCAGCGTTGAAGGACAGGGCTATGAGCAGTTCTTC. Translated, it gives CSVEGQGYEQFF.

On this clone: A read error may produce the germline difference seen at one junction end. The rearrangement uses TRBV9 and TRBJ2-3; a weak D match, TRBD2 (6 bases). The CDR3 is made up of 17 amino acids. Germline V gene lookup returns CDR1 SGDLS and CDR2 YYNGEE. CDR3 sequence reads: CASSSPIGGAPTGTQYF. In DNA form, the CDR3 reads TGTGCCAGCAGCTCTCCTATAGGCGGGGCCCCCACAGGTACGCAGTATTTT.

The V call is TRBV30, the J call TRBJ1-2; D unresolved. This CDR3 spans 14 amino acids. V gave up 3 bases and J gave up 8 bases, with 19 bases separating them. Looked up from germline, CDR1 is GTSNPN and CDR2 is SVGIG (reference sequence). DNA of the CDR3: TGTGCCTGGAGGAGCCGAGAGGCAATAAAGGGCTACACCTTC. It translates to CAWRSREAIKGYTF.

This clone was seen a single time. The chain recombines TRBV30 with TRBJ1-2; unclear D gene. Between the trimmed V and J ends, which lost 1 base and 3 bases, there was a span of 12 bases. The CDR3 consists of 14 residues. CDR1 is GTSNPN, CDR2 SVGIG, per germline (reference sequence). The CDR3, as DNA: TGTGCCTGGAGTGGGAGGGAGTGGGACTATGGCTACACCTTC. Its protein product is CAWSGREWDYGYTF.

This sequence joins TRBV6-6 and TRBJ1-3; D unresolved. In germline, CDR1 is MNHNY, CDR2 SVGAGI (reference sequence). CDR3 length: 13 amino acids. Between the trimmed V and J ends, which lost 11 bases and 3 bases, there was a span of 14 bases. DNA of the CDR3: TGTGCCGGGCGGGAAGGTTTTGGAAACACCATATATTTT. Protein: CAGREGFGNTIYF.

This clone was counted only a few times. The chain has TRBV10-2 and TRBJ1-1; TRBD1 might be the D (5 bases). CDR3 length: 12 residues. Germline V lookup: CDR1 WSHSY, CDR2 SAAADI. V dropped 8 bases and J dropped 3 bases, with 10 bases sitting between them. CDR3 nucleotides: TGCGCCAGCGGGGGAGGGTACACTGAAGCTTTCTTT. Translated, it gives CASGGGYTEAFF.

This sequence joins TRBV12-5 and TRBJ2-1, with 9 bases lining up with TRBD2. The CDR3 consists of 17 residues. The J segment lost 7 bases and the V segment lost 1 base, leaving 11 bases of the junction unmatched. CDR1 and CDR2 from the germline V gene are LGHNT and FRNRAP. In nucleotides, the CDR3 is TGTGCTAGTGGTTTGGAAACGCTAGCGGGGAGGAGAAATGAGCAGTTCTTC. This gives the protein CASGLETLAGRRNEQFF.

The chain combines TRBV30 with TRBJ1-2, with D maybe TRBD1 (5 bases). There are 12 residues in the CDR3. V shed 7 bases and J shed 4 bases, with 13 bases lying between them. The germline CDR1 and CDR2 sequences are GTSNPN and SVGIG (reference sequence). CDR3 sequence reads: CASWGFVYGYTF. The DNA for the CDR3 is TGTGCCTCCTGGGGCTTCGTCTATGGCTACACCTTC.

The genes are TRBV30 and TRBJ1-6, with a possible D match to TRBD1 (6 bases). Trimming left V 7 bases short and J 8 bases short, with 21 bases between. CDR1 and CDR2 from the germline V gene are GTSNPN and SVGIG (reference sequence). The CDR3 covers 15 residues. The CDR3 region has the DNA TGTGCCTCAACCCACCGGACAGCTGTGTATTCACCCCTCCACTTT. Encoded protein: CASTHRTAVYSPLHF.

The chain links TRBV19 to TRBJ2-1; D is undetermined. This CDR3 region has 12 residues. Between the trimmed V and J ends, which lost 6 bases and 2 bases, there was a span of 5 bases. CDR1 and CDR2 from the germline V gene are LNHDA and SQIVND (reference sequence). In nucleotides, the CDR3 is TGTGCCAGTAGCGCGCCCTACAATGAGCAGTTCTTC. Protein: CASSAPYNEQFF. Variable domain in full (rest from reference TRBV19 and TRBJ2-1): DGGITQSPKYLFRKEGQNVTLSCEQNLNHDAMYWYRQDPGQGLRLIYYSQIVNDFQKGDIAEGYSVSREKKESFPLTVTSAQKNPTAFYLCASSAPYNEQFFGPGTRLTVL.

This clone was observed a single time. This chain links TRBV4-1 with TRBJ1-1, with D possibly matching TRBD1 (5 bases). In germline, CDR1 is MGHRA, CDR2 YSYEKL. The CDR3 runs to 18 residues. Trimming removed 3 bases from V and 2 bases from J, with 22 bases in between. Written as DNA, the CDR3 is TGCGCCAGCAGCCAGGATTCCGGGACTCTTAAGAATAACACTGAAGCTTTCTTT. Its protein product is CASSQDSGTLKNNTEAFF.